This entry lists 10 T cell receptor beta chains sequenced from one sample in a study of blood T cell repertoires in COVID-19. Libraries were prepared by immunoSEQ multiplex PCR; TCRdb keeps only in-frame clonotypes and omits some of them. Of more than 100,000 clones listed, approximately 87% are singletons. Sample: peripheral blood. These receptor sequences come from a woman in her 70s with acute or convalescent COVID-19.

The rearrangement joins TRBV6-6 to TRBJ2-2; 10 bases map to TRBD1. V lost 2 bases to trimming and J lost 2 bases; unmatched junction nucleotides: 2. CDR3 size: 16 residues. Germline V gives CDR1 MNHNY, CDR2 SVGAGI (reference sequence). CDR3 protein: CASSYGTGVNTGELFF. In DNA, the CDR3 is TGTGCCAGCAGTTACGGGACAGGGGTAAACACCGGGGAGCTGTTTTTT.

This clone was counted a single time. This sequence joins TRBV6-5 and TRBJ2-5; 12 bases map to TRBD2. The CDR3 is 14 amino acids. Trimming at V came to 10 bases and at J to 4 bases, leaving 7 bases not matched to a gene. Per germline, CDR1 MNHEY and CDR2 SVGAGI. CDR3 in amino acids: CATKTSGGRETQYF. CDR3 coding DNA: TGTGCCACCAAGACTAGCGGGGGACGAGAGACCCAGTACTTC.

This clone showed up just a few times. CDR3 sequence reads: CASSLSGTSPLLTDTQYF. In DNA, the CDR3 is TGTGCCAGCTCACTCTCCGGGACTAGTCCCCTCCTAACAGATACGCAGTATTTT. J is TRBJ2-3 and V is TRBV18, with TRBD2 matching over 8 bases. Germline V lookup: CDR1 KGHSH, CDR2 LQKENI. This CDR3 spans 18 amino acids. The ends lost 4 bases at V and 3 bases at J; junction bases unmatched: 15.

This clone was recorded a few times. V and J are TRBV5-6 and TRBJ1-3, with D perhaps TRBD1 (5 bases). The germline V gene has CDR1 SGHDT and CDR2 YYEEEE. V shed 0 bases and J shed 3 bases, with 13 bases lying between them. The CDR3 has 16 amino acids. CDR3 in DNA: TGTGCCAGCAGCTTGGAGGGCAGGGCTGGTGGAAACACCATATATTTT. Encoded protein: CASSLEGRAGGNTIYF.

This clone came up once. The gene calls are TRBV21-1 and TRBJ1-3; the table's D call, TRBD1, was not checked against the DNA. TRBV21-1 has pseudogene status. The CDR3 contains 15 residues. The chain's CDR3 is CASSKRCRAGNTIYF. The CDR3 DNA sequence: TGTGCCAGCAGCAAAAGGTGCAGGGCTGGAAACACCATATATTTT.

V and J are TRBV3-1 (or the pseudogene TRBV3-2) and TRBJ2-7, with TRBD1 matching over 9 bases. This CDR3 spans 15 amino acids. With 5 bases clipped from V and 5 bases from J, the junction kept 10 bases outside the gene matches. Germline V gene data show CDR1 as LGHDT and CDR2 as YNNKEL (reference sequence). This CDR3 is CASSSAGTGIHEQYF. The CDR3, as DNA: TGTGCCAGCAGCTCGGCCGGGACAGGGATCCACGAGCAGTACTTC.

This clone was seen more than once but under ten times. V gene TRBV28 combines with J gene TRBJ1-6; D may be TRBD1 (5 bases). Trimming pared 5 bases from V and 13 bases from J, leaving 12 bases between. Per the germline V gene, CDR1 is MDHEN and CDR2 is SYDVKM. This CDR3 comprises 12 residues. This chain's CDR3 is CASSPPRGPLHF. The CDR3 DNA sequence: TGTGCCAGCAGTCCCCCCCGGGGGCCCCTCCACTTT. The full variable domain, in which reference TRBV28 and TRBJ1-6 provide the parts outside the CDR3, is DVKVTQSSRYLVKRTGEKVFLECVQDMDHENMFWYRQDPGLGLRLIYFSYDVKMKEKGDIPEGYSVSREKKERFSLILESASTNQTSMYLCASSPPRGPLHFGNGTRLTVT.

The chain carries TRBV28 and TRBJ1-2; the match to TRBD1 covers 7 bases. The CDR3 covers 16 residues. From germline, CDR1 is MDHEN and CDR2 SYDVKM. The V and J ends lost 4 bases and 6 bases, in that order; junction bases with no gene match: 14. This chain's CDR3 is CASSSIPGTAGDGYTF. The CDR3 nucleotides are TGTGCCAGCAGTTCCATCCCCGGGACAGCGGGGGATGGCTACACCTTC.

This clone was recorded only once. This rearrangement joins TRBV21-1 to TRBJ1-6. TRBV21-1 is an annotated pseudogene. The CDR3 has 14 amino acids. The CDR3 nucleotides read TGTGCCAGCAGCAAAGAGGGAGAGGCTTCACCCCTCCACTTT. Protein sequence: CASSKEGEASPLHF.

This chain links TRBV2 with TRBJ2-7; D is possibly TRBD2 (6 bases). This CDR3 has 13 amino acids. V lost 7 bases, J lost 11 bases, and 21 bases lay in between. Germline lookup yields CDR1 SNHLY and CDR2 FYNNEI. DNA of the CDR3: TGTGCCAGCACCACCGGGACCCCGGGACTCAAGTACTTC. Translating it yields CASTTGTPGLKYF.